Below, 27 T cell receptor beta chains from the same sample are listed, as sequenced in a study of Graves' ophthalmopathy and Graves' hyperthyroidism. Transcripts of RNA were the source for amplifying TCR beta CDR3 regions. HTBI-primed first-round RT-PCR preceded second-round multiplex PCR. TCRdb recomputed calls from the multiplex PCR reads with MiXCR, one row per CDR3 protein. The table lists about 600,000 distinct CDR3 sequences, under 40% of them singletons. Sequencing was performed on peripheral blood or thyroid tissue (not recorded which). The receptor source for this set is an adult man with Graves' hyperthyroidism.

This clonotype was seen repeatedly, ten times or more. The chain uses TRBV20-1 and TRBJ2-2; no clear D gene. Deletions cut 7 bases from V and 0 bases from J, with 9 bases between. This CDR3 contains 13 residues. The germline gives CDR1 DFQATT, CDR2 SNEGSKA (reference sequence). The chain's CDR3 is CSVRSANTGELFF. CDR3 nucleotide sequence: TGCAGTGTTCGCAGTGCGAACACCGGGGAGCTGTTTTTT.

The sample holds many counts of this clonotype. DNA for the CDR3: TGTGCCAGCAGTGTGGACGGGAGAACCTACGAGCAGTACTTC. It codes for CASSVDGRTYEQYF. The rearrangement links TRBV6-1 to TRBJ2-7, with D possibly matching TRBD2 (6 bases). V lost 4 bases to trimming and J lost 2 bases, with 12 bases between them. This CDR3 region has 14 residues. CDR1 MNHNS and CDR2 SASEGT come from the germline V gene.

The sample holds many counts of this clonotype. This sequence joins TRBV12-3 or TRBV12-4 and TRBJ1-1, with 8 bases aligning to TRBD1. The V gene end was trimmed by 4 bases and the J gene end by 10 bases; junction bases not matched to a gene: 5. CDR3 length equals 12 residues. The CDR3 coding sequence is TGTGCCAGCAGTTACGGACAGGGTGGAGCTTTCTTT. Its protein is CASSYGQGGAFF.

This clonotype appeared many times. The chain employs TRBV7-2 and TRBJ1-1; D gene unclear. The V gene lost 2 bases and the J gene lost 0 bases, with 4 bases spanning the gap. Germline loops: CDR1 SGHTA, CDR2 FQGNSA. The CDR3 totals 13 residues. DNA of the CDR3: TGTGCCAGCAGCTTAATGATGAACACTGAAGCTTTCTTT. Translated: CASSLMMNTEAFF.

In this sample, this clonotype turned up many times. The CDR3 DNA reads TGTGCCAGCAGTTCCGCAAACGTCCGTCAGCCCCAGCATTTT. Its protein product is CASSSANVRQPQHF. The rearrangement joins TRBV12-3 or TRBV12-4 to TRBJ1-5; no definite D call. The CDR3 runs 14 residues. The germline V and J ends were trimmed by 4 bases and 6 bases, with 13 bases remaining between them.

This clonotype came up many times. This sequence joins TRBV7-9 and TRBJ2-2; D remains ambiguous. V was pared by 4 bases and J by 4 bases, with 13 bases between. From germline, CDR1 is SEHNR and CDR2 FQNEAQ (reference sequence). This CDR3 has 15 amino acids. The CDR3 loop is CASSSQNLPTGELFF. CDR3 coding DNA: TGTGCCAGCAGCTCCCAAAACCTACCCACCGGGGAGCTGTTTTTT.

This sequence joins TRBV24-1 and TRBJ1-1; the D is unclear. The V end was cut by 4 bases, the J end by 1 base, with 12 bases between. The CDR3 contains 15 residues. Germline CDR1 and CDR2: KGHDR and SFDVKD. The CDR3: CATSDRTATNTEAFF. The CDR3 DNA reads TGTGCCACCAGTGACCGGACGGCGACGAACACTGAAGCTTTCTTT.

This clonotype was counted ten times or more. The chain has TRBV29-1 and TRBJ2-7; D remains unclear. Between the trimmed V and J ends, which lost 7 bases and 2 bases, there was a span of 15 bases. This CDR3 region has 13 residues. The germline V gene has CDR1 SQVTM and CDR2 ANQGSEA. CDR3 sequence (DNA): TGCAGCGCCCGCCGACCCACGACCTACGAGCAGTACTTC. Translating gives CSARRPTTYEQYF.

V is TRBV28 and J is TRBJ2-7, with 9 bases identical to TRBD1. The CDR3 is made up of 15 amino acids. Germline CDR1 and CDR2: MDHEN and SYDVKM. V gave up 6 bases and J gave up 3 bases; unmatched junction bases: 9. CDR3 loop: CASRLQGAWSYEQYF. The CDR3 DNA is TGTGCCAGCAGATTACAGGGGGCTTGGAGCTACGAGCAGTACTTC.

Many counts were recorded for this clonotype. As DNA, the CDR3 is TGTGCCAGCAGGGAGACAGGGGGGACTTCACCCCTCCACTTT. Translating gives CASRETGGTSPLHF. This sequence joins TRBV7-2 and TRBJ1-6; 9 nucleotides align to TRBD1. Per germline, CDR1 SGHTA and CDR2 FQGNSA. Unmatched junction bases numbered 6, after V lost 6 bases and J lost 9 bases. The CDR3 is 14 residues long.

This chain joins TRBV7-9 and TRBJ2-6; tentatively, D is TRBD2 (5 bases). The V and J ends lost 5 bases and 0 bases respectively, with 11 bases between them. Germline lookup yields CDR1 SEHNR and CDR2 FQNEAQ (reference sequence). This CDR3 has 16 residues. CDR3 loop: CASSHLTSSGANVLTF. In DNA, the CDR3 is TGTGCCAGCAGCCATCTCACTAGCTCTGGGGCCAACGTCCTGACTTTC. Filled out from reference TRBV7-9 and TRBJ2-6, the complete variable domain reads DTGVSQNPRHKITKRGQNVTFRCDPISEHNRLYWYRQTLGQGPEFLTYFQNEAQLEKSRLLSDRFSAERPKGSFSTLEIQRTEQGDSAMYLCASSHLTSSGANVLTFGAGSRLTVL.

This clonotype was recorded at least ten times. This chain joins TRBV2 and TRBJ1-2, with D maybe TRBD1 (5 bases). The V gene lost 6 bases and the J gene lost 5 bases, with 13 bases spanning the gap. CDR3 length: 13 amino acids. Germline-derived CDR1 and CDR2 are SNHLY and FYNNEI. This CDR3 is CASSSGQNYGYTF. The CDR3 coding sequence is TGTGCCAGCAGCTCAGGGCAGAATTATGGCTACACCTTC.

This clonotype has a count of ten or more. Here the CDR3 DNA reads TGTGCCAGCAGTGAACCATATTCACCCCTCCACTTT. Residues: CASSEPYSPLHF. This sequence joins TRBV2 and TRBJ1-6; the D is unclear. Trimming shortened V by 2 bases and J by 8 bases, and 4 bases separated the two germline ends. Germline CDR1 SNHLY, CDR2 FYNNEI. The CDR3 totals 12 residues.

A note on this clonotype: This sequence may be a read error, since a much larger clone differs from it by one base. V gene TRBV6-6 combines with J gene TRBJ1-5; D might be TRBD1 (5 bases). The V gene's germline CDR1 is MNHNY and CDR2 SVGAGI (reference sequence). The CDR3 runs 16 residues. The CDR3 DNA sequence: TGTGCCAGCAGCCAAGGTGGCAGGGAGGGCAATCAGCCCCTGCATTTT. This gives the protein CASSQGGREGNQPLHF.

This clonotype was recorded a few times. The V call is TRBV28, the J call TRBJ2-2; D is unclear. In germline, CDR1 is MDHEN, CDR2 SYDVKM. The CDR3 is 13 amino acids. Trimming took 8 bases from V and 1 from J, leaving 8 bases between them. CDR3 amino acids: CASGNRNTGELFF. Written as DNA, the CDR3 is TGTGCCAGCGGTAACAGGAACACCGGGGAGCTGTTTTTT.

The rearrangement links TRBV29-1 to TRBJ2-5; perhaps TRBD1 as D (6 bases). V was pared by 4 bases and J by 5 bases, with 14 bases between. Germline V gives CDR1 SQVTM, CDR2 ANQGSEA. The CDR3 is made up of 13 amino acids. This CDR3 is CSVGEQGEETQYF. DNA for the CDR3: TGCAGCGTTGGAGAACAGGGAGAGGAGACCCAGTACTTC.

A few counts support this clonotype. The chain couples TRBV7-6 to TRBJ2-1; TRBD2 matches 7 bases. V shed 5 bases and J 7 bases; nucleotides not matched to a gene: 8. The CDR3 runs to 14 residues. CDR1 SGHVS and CDR2 FNYEAQ come from the germline V gene. The CDR3 DNA follows: TGTGCCAGCAGCCCCGGACTAGGGTGGAATGAGCAGTTCTTC. Translating it yields CASSPGLGWNEQFF. The whole variable domain, filled in from reference TRBV7-6 and TRBJ2-1, reads GAGVSQSPRYKVTKRGQDVALRCDPISGHVSLYWYRQALGQGPEFLTYFNYEAQQDKSGLPNDRFSAERPEGSISTLTIQRTEQRDSAMYRCASSPGLGWNEQFFGPGTRLTVL.

This clonotype was observed a handful of times. V and J are TRBV27 and TRBJ1-2, with a possible D match to TRBD1 (5 bases). The CDR3 covers 15 residues. The germline gives CDR1 MNHEY, CDR2 SMNVEV (reference sequence). The V and J ends lost 9 bases and 0 bases respectively, with 17 bases between them. CDR3 residues: CASIDGGSPNYGYTF. CDR3 bases: TGTGCCAGTATAGACGGGGGGTCGCCTAACTATGGCTACACCTTC.

There are many counts of this clonotype. The CDR3 sequence: CASSQDEVAGVAGELFF. Written as DNA, the CDR3 is TGTGCCAGCAGCCAAGATGAGGTAGCGGGAGTAGCCGGGGAGCTGTTTTTT. V and J are TRBV14 and TRBJ2-2; the match to TRBD2 covers 9 bases. J gave up 6 bases and V 0 bases, and 8 bases lay outside the gene matches. The CDR3 extends over 17 amino acids. In germline, CDR1 is SGHDN, CDR2 FVKESK.

This clonotype was counted at least ten times. Compared with germline, one end of the junction differs, possibly owing to a read error. The chain uses TRBV20-1 and TRBJ1-6; D might be TRBD1 (6 bases). In germline, CDR1 is DFQATT, CDR2 SNEGSKA (reference sequence). The CDR3 extends over 13 amino acids. Here the CDR3 DNA reads TGCAGTGCTACAGGGGCGGGCAATTCACCCTTCCACTTT. It is translated as CSATGAGNSPFHF.

This clonotype was seen a few times. The genes are TRBV7-9 and TRBJ1-3; the D is unclear. From germline, CDR1 is SEHNR and CDR2 FQNEAQ (reference sequence). V was shortened by 6 bases and J by 2 bases, with 11 bases between the two germline ends. The CDR3 length is 14 residues. The CDR3 sequence: CASSPLEPGNTIYF. The CDR3 DNA sequence: TGTGCCAGCAGTCCACTAGAACCTGGAAACACCATATATTTT.

Turning to this clonotype: Since a much larger clone is just one base distant, this may be a read error. The rearrangement links TRBV14 to TRBJ1-2, with D perhaps matching TRBD1 (6 bases). The germline V gene encodes CDR1 SGHDN and CDR2 FVKESK. CDR3 length equals 15 residues. The CDR3 coding sequence is TGCGCCAGCAGCCCAGATCTGGGGGCCGGCTATGGCTACACCTTC. It translates to CASSPDLGAGYGYTF.

This clonotype occurred many times. The chain couples TRBV2 to TRBJ1-5, with a weak D call TRBD1 (5 bases). The V gene lost 6 bases and the J gene lost 3 bases, with 9 bases spanning the gap. This CDR3 region has 13 residues. Germline assignment: CDR1 SNHLY and CDR2 FYNNEI. This CDR3 is CASRRDHNQPQHF. The CDR3 nucleotides are TGTGCCAGCAGAAGGGACCACAATCAGCCCCAGCATTTT.

The chain joins TRBV5-4 to TRBJ1-4; 8 bases map to TRBD1. The CDR3 has 17 residues. Per germline, CDR1 SGHNT and CDR2 YYREEE (reference sequence). V lost 0 bases and J lost 10; bases outside the gene matches: 14. The chain's CDR3 is CASSLGTGMSGIGKLFF. The CDR3 nucleotides read TGTGCCAGCAGCTTGGGGACAGGGATGTCGGGAATTGGAAAACTGTTTTTT.

This clonotype has ten or more counts. This chain joins TRBV5-5 and TRBJ2-2; D is possibly TRBD1 (6 bases). This CDR3 has 15 amino acids. Trimming left V 4 bases short and J 2 bases short, with 12 bases between. The germline V gene encodes CDR1 SGHKS and CDR2 YYEKEE (reference sequence). CDR3 DNA: TGTGCCAGCAGCCCTGAGGACAGAAACACCGGGGAGCTGTTTTTT. Amino acids: CASSPEDRNTGELFF.

The rearrangement joins TRBV9 to TRBJ2-6; the D is unclear. CDR3 length: 17 amino acids. Germline V gives CDR1 SGDLS, CDR2 YYNGEE. Trimming cost V 0 bases and J 0 bases, with 10 bases left between them. The CDR3 region is CASSVGSSPSGANVLTF. The CDR3 region has the DNA TGTGCCAGCAGCGTAGGTAGCAGCCCCTCTGGGGCCAACGTCCTGACTTTC.

This clonotype was observed a single time. The chain carries TRBV7-9 and TRBJ1-4; 12 bases align to TRBD1. Looked up from germline, CDR1 is SEHNR and CDR2 is FQNEAQ (reference sequence). V lost 3 bases to trimming and J lost 0 bases; unmatched junction nucleotides: 5. The CDR3 extends over 18 amino acids. The CDR3 sequence: CASSFGTGGVATNEKLFF. The CDR3 DNA is TGTGCCAGCAGCTTCGGGACAGGGGGCGTTGCAACTAATGAAAAACTGTTTTTT.